The next 14 T cell receptor beta chains were all read from a single sample in a study of vaccination effects on CD4 cells after COVID-19. The table came from immunoSEQ multiplex PCR; TCRdb's copy has only in-frame clones and leaves some out. The table shows over 30,000 clones, with around 80% occurring only once. The antigens of these receptors remain unknown. Within the ViraFEST assay, antigen-specific CD4+ T cells underwent expansion with viral peptide pools prior to sequencing. Following 10 days of culture, CD4+ T cells were isolated. Each participant was administered two doses of either the BNT162b2 or the mRNA-1273 vaccine. Sequencing used CD4+ T cells from PBMCs cultured with HCoV-NL63 spike peptides, obtained after COVID-19 vaccination. The receptors here all came from a human donor who received a COVID-19 vaccine. Some clones in this sample may be carry-over from other donors' samples.

The V call is TRBV9, the J call TRBJ2-1; D is unclear. The CDR3 has 14 residues. With 0 bases removed from V and 8 bases from J, the gap between germline ends came to 12 bases. Germline lookup yields CDR1 SGDLS and CDR2 YYNGEE. The CDR3 DNA follows: TGTGCCAGCAGCGTAGGGGATCTTGGGTATGAGCAGTTCTTC. This translates into CASSVGDLGYEQFF.

CDR3 sequence (DNA): TGTGCCAGCAGTTACCCGGACAGATACGAGCAGTACGTC. Protein sequence: CASSYPDRYEQYV. This chain connects TRBV6-2 or TRBV6-3 to TRBJ2-7; perhaps TRBD1 as D (6 bases). The CDR3 extends over 13 amino acids. V lost 2 bases, J lost 4 bases, and 9 bases lay in between. Looked up from germline, CDR1 is MNHEY and CDR2 is SVGEGT.

V gene TRBV7-2 combines with J gene TRBJ2-7; tentatively, D is TRBD1 or TRBD2 (6 bases each). From germline, CDR1 is SGHTA and CDR2 FQGNSA. Trimming left V 1 base short and J 4 bases short, with 11 bases between. This CDR3 is built from 14 residues. For the CDR3, the DNA is TGTGCCAGCAGCTTAGGAGGGGGGATGTACGAGCAGTACGTC. Residues: CASSLGGGMYEQYV.

The chain recombines TRBV18 with TRBJ2-3; D gene unclear. From germline, CDR1 is KGHSH and CDR2 LQKENI. V was pared by 7 bases and J by 2 bases, with 13 bases between. This CDR3 comprises 14 residues. The DNA of the CDR3 is TGTGCCAGCTGGAAGTACGATAACACAGATACGCAGTATTTT. Amino acids: CASWKYDNTDTQYF. Together with reference TRBV18 and TRBJ2-3, the CDR3 gives the full variable domain: NAGVMQNPRHLVRRRGQEARLRCSPMKGHSHVYWYRQLPEEGLKFMVYLQKENIIDESGMPKERFSAEFPKEGPSILRIQQVVRGDSAAYFCASWKYDNTDTQYFGPGTRLTVL.

The chain has TRBV2 and TRBJ2-2; 8 bases line up with TRBD2. Germline loops: CDR1 SNHLY, CDR2 FYNNEI. The CDR3 spans 14 residues. The trim removed 7 bases at V and 0 bases at J, leaving 1 base unmatched. This CDR3 is CASISGANTGELFF. CDR3 DNA: TGTGCCAGCATTAGCGGGGCGAACACCGGGGAGCTGTTTTTT. The full variable domain, completed using reference TRBV2 and TRBJ2-2, is EPEVTQTPSHQVTQMGQEVILRCVPISNHLYFYWYRQILGQKVEFLVSFYNNEISEKSEIFDDQFSVERPDGSNFTLKIRSTKLEDSAMYFCASISGANTGELFFGEGSRLTVL.

DNA of the CDR3: TGCGCCAGCAGCTTTTTATGGGCTCGCGACACTGAAGCTTTCTTT. This gives the protein CASSFLWARDTEAFF. V and J are TRBV5-1 and TRBJ1-1, with no clear D. The V gene's germline CDR1 is SGHRS and CDR2 YFSETQ. Trimming shortened V by 2 bases and J by 3 bases, and 14 bases separated the two germline ends. This CDR3 contains 15 residues.

This chain connects TRBV7-3 to TRBJ2-5, with D possibly TRBD2 on 7 matching bases. Germline loops: CDR1 SGHTA, CDR2 FQGTGA. Trimming shortened V by 0 bases and J by 1 base, and 12 bases separated the two germline ends. The CDR3 has 16 residues. CDR3 DNA sequence: TGTGCCAGCAGCTTAACCGCGGGGGCCGCCCAAGAGACCCAGTACTTC. This sequence encodes CASSLTAGAAQETQYF. The whole variable domain, remainder taken from reference TRBV7-3 and TRBJ2-5, is GAGVSQTPSNKVTEKGKYVELRCDPISGHTALYWYRQSLGQGPEFLIYFQGTGAADDSGLPNDRFFAVRPEGSVSTLKIQRTERGDSAVYLCASSLTAGAAQETQYFGPGTRLLVL.

V is TRBV24-1 and J is TRBJ1-3; TRBD1 aligns across 7 bases. Germline CDR1 reads KGHDR; CDR2 reads SFDVKD. Losses at the gene ends were 4 bases for V and 2 bases for J; bases not matched to a gene: 4. This CDR3 spans 15 amino acids. The CDR3 bases are TGTGCCACCAGTGACCCCGGGACAGCTGGAAACACCATATATTTT. Protein: CATSDPGTAGNTIYF.

Points on this clone: This CDR3 is also generated by other DNA sequences in the sample. V is TRBV5-1 and J is TRBJ1-5; 7 positions match TRBD1. This CDR3 is built from 14 residues. J was trimmed by 6 bases and V by 0 bases; bases with no gene match: 3. Per the germline V gene, CDR1 is SGHRS and CDR2 is YFSETQ. The CDR3 is CASSLEGGGQPQHF. The CDR3 region has the DNA TGCGCCAGCAGCTTGGAAGGGGGCGGTCAGCCCCAGCATTTT.

The chain has TRBV30 and TRBJ1-5; no firm D call. Trimming removed 0 bases from V and 4 bases from J, with 4 bases in between. The CDR3 totals 12 residues. Germline V lookup: CDR1 GTSNPN, CDR2 SVGIG (reference sequence). CDR3 in amino acids: CAWSVGNQPQHF. CDR3 bases: TGTGCCTGGAGTGTCGGTAATCAGCCCCAGCATTTT.

J is TRBJ2-5 and V is TRBV24-1, with 8 bases matching TRBD2. CDR1 and CDR2 from the germline V gene are KGHDR and SFDVKD. The trim removed 4 bases at V and 0 bases at J, leaving 3 bases unmatched. The CDR3 contains 15 residues. The CDR3 region is CATSDGGGYQETQYF. Here the CDR3 DNA reads TGTGCCACCAGTGACGGGGGGGGATACCAAGAGACCCAGTACTTC.

The chain is built from TRBV5-4 and TRBJ2-3, with D unclear. Germline lookup yields CDR1 SGHNT and CDR2 YYREEE (reference sequence). V lost 1 base and J lost 2, with 5 bases in between. CDR3 length: 13 amino acids. DNA for the CDR3: TGTGCCAGCAGCTTGTTTCTCACAGATACGCAGTATTTT. Its protein is CASSLFLTDTQYF.

Details on this clone: No DNA is shown, since the ends of the CDR3 on it are uncertain; the CDR3 is the one TCRdb lists. The rearrangement links TRBV9 to TRBJ1-2; the tabulated D call, TRBD1, remains unverified against the DNA. Germline loops: CDR1 SGDLS, CDR2 YYNGEE. The CDR3 is 13 residues long, counting both termini. CDR3 residues: CASSVGIGTPLTF.

The chain carries TRBV24-1 and TRBJ1-5; D is perhaps TRBD1 (6 bases). V lost 3 bases and J lost 7, with 15 bases in between. The CDR3 consists of 15 residues. The germline CDR1 and CDR2 sequences are KGHDR and SFDVKD. The CDR3 here is CATSDPRGGLQPQHF. DNA of the CDR3: TGTGCCACCAGTGATCCCAGGGGAGGGCTCCAGCCCCAGCATTTT.